A single sample gave rise to the 19 T cell receptor beta chains below, sequenced in a study of T cell responses to AZD1222 COVID-19 vaccine. Here immunoSEQ multiplex PCR was the method, and the copy in TCRdb shows in-frame clones only, minus some. The top ten clones hold around 6% of a sample with 95,000 to 150,000 clones, 70% to 85% of them seen once. This sample comprised peripheral blood, obtained on day 0 of AZD1222 vaccination. These receptors all stem from an adult in good health.

This chain joins TRBV6-1 and TRBJ1-6; possibly TRBD1 for D (5 bases). The V end lost 5 bases, the J end lost 8 bases, and 10 bases lay between the germline ends. CDR3 length: 13 residues. Germline CDR1 is MNHNS and CDR2 is SASEGT. The CDR3 here is CASSLDRYSPLHF. CDR3 sequence (DNA): TGTGCCAGCAGTCTTGACAGATATTCACCCCTCCACTTT.

Comment on this clone: At one end, the junction sequence differs from germline, possibly due to a read error. The identical CDR3 is also encoded by other nucleotide sequences in the sample. The chain combines TRBV9 with TRBJ2-2; 10 bases fit TRBD1. This CDR3 is 18 amino acids long. Germline CDR1 and CDR2: SGDLS and YYNGEE. The CDR3 coding sequence is TGTGCCAGTAGCGGAAAGGAGGGACAGGGGTTACGGACCGGGGAGCTGTTTTTT. It encodes CASSGKEGQGLRTGELFF. The variable domain in full, completed from reference TRBV9 and TRBJ2-2, reads DSGVTQTPKHLITATGQRVTLRCSPRSGDLSVYWYQQSLDQGLQFLIQYYNGEERAKGNILERFSAQQFPDLHSELNLSSLELGDSALYFCASSGKEGQGLRTGELFFGEGSRLTVL.

This sequence joins TRBV4-1 and TRBJ2-2; 10 bases line up with TRBD1. Germline CDR1 reads MGHRA; CDR2 reads YSYEKL. This CDR3 is 16 amino acids long. The V and J ends lost 3 bases and 3 bases, in that order; junction bases with no gene match: 4. CDR3 nucleotides: TGCGCCAGCAGCCATTCTGGGACAGGGGACACCGGGGAGCTGTTTTTT. Its translation is CASSHSGTGDTGELFF.

The CDR3 sequence: CASSTGAGGYNEQFF. DNA of the CDR3: TGTGCCAGCAGTACTGGGGCAGGAGGCTACAATGAGCAGTTCTTC. The J gene is TRBJ2-1, the V gene TRBV6-5; D assignment may be TRBD1 or TRBD2 (5 bases each). Germline loops: CDR1 MNHEY, CDR2 SVGAGI. The CDR3 runs 15 residues. V dropped 5 bases and J dropped 3 bases, with 14 bases sitting between them.

The rearrangement links TRBV4-3 to TRBJ1-4, with 7 bases matching TRBD1. Germline CDR1 reads LGHNA; CDR2 reads YSLEER. Trimming cost V 0 bases and J 1 base; bases outside gene matches: 8. This CDR3 region has 18 residues. CDR3 in amino acids: CASSQDSAAGGTNEKLFF. CDR3 DNA: TGCGCCAGCAGCCAAGATAGCGCGGCAGGGGGAACTAATGAAAAACTGTTTTTT.

This chain uses TRBV24-1 with TRBJ1-2, with 7 bases fitting TRBD1. There are 13 residues in the CDR3. The trim removed 6 bases at V and 6 bases at J, leaving 6 bases unmatched. In germline, CDR1 is KGHDR, CDR2 SFDVKD. CDR3 sequence reads: CATSKKTGHGYTF. The CDR3 DNA sequence: TGTGCCACCAGTAAAAAGACAGGGCATGGCTACACCTTC.

This clone showed up just a few times. V is TRBV7-8 and J is TRBJ2-1, with unresolved D. Trimming cost V 5 bases and J 5 bases, with 13 bases left between them. The CDR3 extends over 14 amino acids. Looked up from germline, CDR1 is SGHVS and CDR2 is FQNEAQ. The CDR3 reads CASSRRRTDNEQFF. CDR3 nucleotide sequence: TGTGCCAGCAGCCGTCGACGGACGGACAATGAGCAGTTCTTC.

J is TRBJ2-1 and V is TRBV11-3; the D is unclear. Germline values: CDR1 SGHNT, CDR2 YENEEA. V lost 1 base, J lost 1 base, and 8 bases lay in between. The CDR3 totals 15 residues. DNA of the CDR3: TGTGCCAGCAGCTTAGGGGGTCGTTCCTACAATGAGCAGTTCTTC. Its protein is CASSLGGRSYNEQFF. Full variable domain (outside the CDR3, taken from reference TRBV11-3 and TRBJ2-1): EAGVVQSPRYKIIEKKQPVAFWCNPISGHNTLYWYLQNLGQGPELLIRYENEEAVDDSQLPKDRFSAERLKGVDSTLKIQPAELGDSAVYLCASSLGGRSYNEQFFGPGTRLTVL.

The V call is TRBV28, the J call TRBJ2-5; D is possibly TRBD2 (7 bases). The V gene's germline CDR1 is MDHEN and CDR2 SYDVKM. The CDR3 is 17 amino acids. V gave up 6 bases and J gave up 7 bases, with 27 bases separating them. In DNA, the CDR3 is TGTGCCAGCAGCCGCCATCGGGGGGCCGCTCCGTTGGGGACCCAGTACTTC. It specifies CASSRHRGAAPLGTQYF.

This chain uses TRBV6-2 or TRBV6-3 with TRBJ2-7; no clear D. The germline V and J ends were trimmed by 6 bases and 1 base, with 10 bases remaining between them. The CDR3 is 13 residues long. CDR1 and CDR2 (germline): MNHEY, SVGEGT. For the CDR3, the DNA is TGTGCCAGCAGCCAAACCCCGTCCTACGAGCAGTACTTC. As protein: CASSQTPSYEQYF.

The gene calls are TRBV4-2 and TRBJ1-5; 7 bases map to TRBD1. CDR1 is LGHNA and CDR2 is YNFKEQ in the germline V gene. V shed 0 bases, J shed 2 bases, and the junction held 4 bases outside the gene matches. There are 16 residues in the CDR3. DNA of the CDR3: TGTGCCAGCAGCCAAGAGGGACAGTTAGGCAATCAGCCCCAGCATTTT. This encodes CASSQEGQLGNQPQHF.

This sequence joins TRBV15 and TRBJ2-1; no clear D. This CDR3 has 16 amino acids. V gave up 3 bases and J gave up 0 bases, with 12 bases separating them. Looked up from germline, CDR1 is LNHNV and CDR2 is YYDKDF (reference sequence). CDR3 sequence (DNA): TGTGCCACCAGCAGTCTCGGTAGGAGCTCCTACAATGAGCAGTTCTTC. Its translation: CATSSLGRSSYNEQFF.

The rearrangement links TRBV12-3 or TRBV12-4 to TRBJ1-1; 7 positions match TRBD1. The V segment lost 6 bases and the J segment 10 bases; nucleotides outside the gene matches: 5. The CDR3 is 11 residues long. CDR3 in DNA: TGTGCCAGCAGACAGGGGCTAGGAGCTTTCTTT. Residues: CASRQGLGAFF.

J is TRBJ1-6 and V is TRBV27; D not certain. The germline V and J ends were trimmed by 7 bases and 6 bases, with 13 bases remaining between them. The CDR3 totals 14 residues. The germline gives CDR1 MNHEY, CDR2 SMNVEV (reference sequence). For the CDR3, the DNA is TGTGCCAGCAAGCCCGTGGTTATTAATTCACCCCTCCACTTT. This translates into CASKPVVINSPLHF.

This clone was seen a handful of times. V and J are TRBV7-9 and TRBJ2-1, with 7 positions matching TRBD1. With 5 bases clipped from V and 5 bases from J, the junction kept 6 bases outside the gene matches. CDR1 and CDR2 (germline): SEHNR, FQNEAQ (reference sequence). The CDR3 has 14 amino acids. CDR3 in amino acids: CASSPRDRNNEQFF. For the CDR3, the DNA is TGTGCCAGCAGCCCCCGGGACAGAAACAATGAGCAGTTCTTC.

The V call is TRBV7-8, the J call TRBJ1-2, with 8 bases that match TRBD1. CDR3 length: 14 amino acids. With 4 bases clipped from V and 9 bases from J, the junction kept 10 bases outside the gene matches. Germline V CDR1 and CDR2: SGHVS, FQNEAQ. The chain's CDR3 is CASSSSRTGRSYTF. The CDR3 bases are TGTGCCAGCAGCTCCAGCCGGACAGGGAGAAGCTACACCTTC.

The gene calls are TRBV29-1 and TRBJ2-1, with 8 nucleotides matching TRBD2. Germline trimming cut 3 bases from V and 6 bases from J; bases unmatched to any gene: 13. The CDR3 is 16 amino acids. CDR1 is SQVTM, CDR2 ANQGSEA, per germline. The CDR3 protein is CSVEGLRGARVNEQFF. DNA for the CDR3: TGCAGCGTTGAGGGGTTGCGGGGGGCTCGGGTCAATGAGCAGTTCTTC.

This chain uses TRBV28 with TRBJ1-3; the D gene is possibly TRBD1 (6 bases). Looked up from germline, CDR1 is MDHEN and CDR2 is SYDVKM. The CDR3 has 15 residues. Trimming left V 5 bases short and J 4 bases short, with 15 bases between. The chain's CDR3 is CASSIGGGGGNTIYF. Written as DNA, the CDR3 is TGTGCCAGCAGTATAGGAGGGGGAGGAGGAAACACCATATATTTT.

V gene TRBV3-1 (or the pseudogene TRBV3-2) combines with J gene TRBJ2-7; D tentatively reads TRBD1 or TRBD2 (6 bases each). The V gene lost 3 bases and the J gene lost 5 bases, with 14 bases spanning the gap. CDR1 is LGHDT, CDR2 YNNKEL, per germline (reference sequence). The CDR3 consists of 14 residues. The CDR3 loop is CASSHRGLSHEQYF. The CDR3 region has the DNA TGTGCCAGCAGCCACCGGGGGCTGTCACACGAGCAGTACTTC.